Below are 23 T cell receptor beta chains sequenced from a single sample in a study of T-cell memory formation after mild COVID-19. TCRdb fed the 5' RACE reads into MiXCR, producing one record per CDR3 protein. Of almost 550,000 distinct CDR3 sequences listed, about a fifth are singletons. The sample consisted of PBMCs or a T cell subset sorted from them (not recorded which). These receptors all come from an adult woman who had mild COVID-19 (a few samples of this study predate the infection). Cell type and time point are not known.

This clonotype was observed a few times. The genes are TRBV12-3 or TRBV12-4 and TRBJ1-1, with D unclear. The CDR3 spans 14 residues. Trimming left V 2 bases short and J 2 bases short, with 9 bases between. CDR3: CASSLRQTNTEAFF. The CDR3 DNA follows: TGTGCCAGCAGTTTACGGCAGACCAACACTGAAGCTTTCTTT.

This clonotype was counted between two and nine times. The V gene is TRBV24-1, the J gene TRBJ2-1, with D tentatively TRBD2 (5 bases). The CDR3 loop spans 14 amino acids. The V and J ends lost 2 bases and 4 bases respectively, with 8 bases between them. Germline assignment: CDR1 KGHDR and CDR2 SFDVKD. For the CDR3, the DNA is TGTGCCACCAGTGATTCGACTAATTACAATGAGCAGTTCTTC. It is translated as CATSDSTNYNEQFF.

The J gene is TRBJ2-7, the V gene TRBV12-3 or TRBV12-4, with 10 bases aligning to TRBD1. This CDR3 comprises 14 residues. V lost 6 bases to trimming and J lost 7 bases; unmatched junction nucleotides: 9. The CDR3 nucleotides read TGTGCCAGCAGAGTGGACAGGGGGTCTAGGGAGCAGTACTTC. Protein product: CASRVDRGSREQYF.

This clonotype came up a few times. The CDR3 sequence: CASSPQGLGRGDTQYF. The DNA for the CDR3 is TGTGCCAGCAGCCCCCAAGGTTTGGGCCGGGGGGATACGCAGTATTTT. The chain has TRBV7-2 and TRBJ2-3, with a weak D call TRBD2 (6 bases). CDR1 SGHTA and CDR2 FQGNSA come from the germline V gene. Trimming cost V 5 bases and J 6 bases, with 21 bases left between them. The CDR3 consists of 16 residues.

This clonotype occurred a few times. The rearrangement joins TRBV6-5 to TRBJ1-2; TRBD1 aligns across 9 bases. This CDR3 contains 17 residues. Germline CDR1 MNHEY, CDR2 SVGAGI. V gave up 6 bases and J gave up 6 bases; unmatched junction bases: 17. The CDR3 coding sequence is TGTGCCAGCAGGGTACCGGGACAGGGTACTGAGTTCCATGGCTACACCTTC. This translates into CASRVPGQGTEFHGYTF.

The V call is TRBV6-4, the J call TRBJ2-1, with TRBD2 matching over 11 bases. V lost 5 bases to trimming and J lost 7 bases; unmatched junction nucleotides: 7. CDR1 and CDR2 (germline): MRHNA, SNTAGT. The CDR3 is 15 amino acids. CDR3 residues: CASSPLAGGTNEQFF. Written as DNA, the CDR3 is TGTGCCAGCAGTCCTCTAGCGGGGGGAACGAATGAGCAGTTCTTC.

This chain joins TRBV7-9 and TRBJ1-5; D possibly corresponds to TRBD1 (6 bases). In germline, CDR1 is SEHNR, CDR2 FQNEAQ (reference sequence). The germline V and J ends were trimmed by 4 bases and 0 bases, with 16 bases remaining between them. The CDR3 is made up of 17 amino acids. CDR3 sequence: CASSSAWDKYSNQPQHF. CDR3 sequence (DNA): TGTGCCAGCAGCTCGGCGTGGGACAAATATAGCAATCAGCCCCAGCATTTT.

This clonotype was detected only a few times. V and J are TRBV5-1 and TRBJ1-1; tentative D call: TRBD1 (5 bases). V lost 4 bases, J lost 3 bases, and 19 bases lay in between. Germline V gene lookup returns CDR1 SGHRS and CDR2 YFSETQ. The CDR3 extends over 16 amino acids. CDR3 coding DNA: TGCGCCAGCAGCCCCCTTGGAACAAGCAGGGACACTGAAGCTTTCTTT. Protein sequence: CASSPLGTSRDTEAFF.

J is TRBJ2-7 and V is TRBV7-9, with D possibly matching TRBD2 (6 bases). V lost 5 bases and J lost 3, with 14 bases in between. Germline V CDR1 and CDR2: SEHNR, FQNEAQ (reference sequence). The CDR3 totals 14 residues. CDR3 bases: TGTGCCAGCAGCGACGGGGGATCGTACTACGAGCAGTACTTC. Translation gives CASSDGGSYYEQYF.

The chain carries TRBV27 and TRBJ1-2; weak D call: TRBD1 (6 bases). CDR3 length: 15 amino acids. V lost 5 bases to trimming and J lost 0 bases, with 13 bases between them. Germline CDR1 and CDR2: MNHEY and SMNVEV (reference sequence). CDR3 in amino acids: CASSPQGLANYGYTF. CDR3 nucleotides: TGTGCCAGCAGTCCCCAGGGGCTTGCTAACTATGGCTACACCTTC.

This clonotype has only a few counts. V gene TRBV7-2 combines with J gene TRBJ2-5; D possibly corresponds to TRBD1 (5 bases). The germline V gene has CDR1 SGHTA and CDR2 FQGNSA. Trimming stripped 1 base from V and 4 bases from J, with 13 bases between. The CDR3 is made up of 15 amino acids. CDR3 protein: CASSLVALGPETQYF. The CDR3, as DNA: TGTGCCAGCAGCTTAGTGGCTTTGGGGCCAGAGACCCAGTACTTC.

The chain has TRBV7-3 and TRBJ2-2; D call uncertain. Trimming left V 2 bases short and J 8 bases short, with 12 bases between. The CDR3 spans 14 residues. Germline CDR1 reads SGHTA; CDR2 reads FQGTGA. This CDR3 reads CASSLDGARGELFF. In DNA, the CDR3 is TGTGCCAGCAGCTTAGACGGAGCAAGAGGGGAGCTGTTTTTT.

This clonotype showed up just a few times. This chain joins TRBV27 and TRBJ1-1; 8 bases agree with TRBD1. The length of the CDR3 is 13 residues. Per the germline V gene, CDR1 is MNHEY and CDR2 is SMNVEV (reference sequence). The V and J ends lost 4 bases and 11 bases, in that order; junction bases with no gene match: 9. Here the CDR3 reads CASSSGTWDRAFF. In nucleotides, the CDR3 is TGTGCCAGCAGTTCGGGGACGTGGGACAGGGCTTTCTTT.

The J gene is TRBJ2-3, the V gene TRBV6-4, with TRBD1 matching 8 bases. The ends lost 11 bases at V and 2 bases at J; junction bases unmatched: 18. Germline lookup yields CDR1 MRHNA and CDR2 SNTAGT. The CDR3 covers 17 residues. The CDR3 sequence is CAASRLRQGKDTDTQYF. In nucleotides, the CDR3 is TGTGCCGCCTCCCGTTTGAGACAGGGGAAGGACACAGATACGCAGTATTTT.

The V gene is TRBV2, the J gene TRBJ1-5, with D unresolved. Germline V gene lookup returns CDR1 SNHLY and CDR2 FYNNEI. V lost 5 bases to trimming and J lost 1 base, with 24 bases between them. There are 19 residues in the CDR3. The CDR3 nucleotides are TGTGCCAGCAGTCCCCCTATGTCGGGGTTAAGCGGGAGCAATCAGCCCCAGCATTTT. Encoded protein: CASSPPMSGLSGSNQPQHF. Full variable domain (outside the CDR3, taken from reference TRBV2 and TRBJ1-5): EPEVTQTPSHQVTQMGQEVILRCVPISNHLYFYWYRQILGQKVEFLVSFYNNEISEKSEIFDDQFSVERPDGSNFTLKIRSTKLEDSAMYFCASSPPMSGLSGSNQPQHFGDGTRLSIL.

This clonotype was detected a few times. The rearrangement links TRBV4-3 to TRBJ1-2; TRBD1 matches 7 bases. CDR3 size: 18 residues. The J segment lost 1 base and the V segment lost 0 bases, leaving 11 bases of the junction unmatched. The germline CDR1 and CDR2 sequences are LGHNA and YSLEER. CDR3 coding DNA: TGCGCCAGCAGCCAAGATATCGTAAGGCAGGGGGTTAACTATGGCTACACCTTC. This encodes CASSQDIVRQGVNYGYTF.

The rearrangement links TRBV7-6 to TRBJ2-1; no reliable D call. The V and J ends lost 5 bases and 6 bases respectively, with 8 bases between them. The CDR3 is 12 residues long. CDR1 is SGHVS, CDR2 FNYEAQ, per germline. The CDR3 is CASSPLTNEQFF. For the CDR3, the DNA is TGTGCCAGCAGCCCACTTACCAATGAGCAGTTCTTC.

In this sample, this clonotype turned up a few times. The V gene is TRBV20-1, the J gene TRBJ2-7, with a tentative D call TRBD2 (6 bases). Deletions cut 4 bases from V and 0 bases from J, with 16 bases between. The length of the CDR3 is 15 residues. CDR1 DFQATT and CDR2 SNEGSKA come from the germline V gene (reference sequence). In DNA form, the CDR3 reads TGCAGTGCTACGTTTCTAAGCGGGCGCTCCTACGAGCAGTACTTC. Amino acid sequence: CSATFLSGRSYEQYF.

This rearrangement joins TRBV25-1 to TRBJ1-3, with D possibly matching TRBD1 (6 bases). This CDR3 has 16 amino acids. The V and J ends lost 3 bases and 4 bases respectively, with 16 bases between them. CDR1 is MGHDK, CDR2 SYGVNS, per germline. This chain's CDR3 is CASSEPWGRGGNTIYF. CDR3 in DNA: TGTGCCAGCAGTGAGCCCTGGGGGCGAGGAGGAAACACCATATATTTT.

This clonotype was detected a few times. V usage is TRBV6-4 and J usage is TRBJ1-1, with D possibly being TRBD1 (5 bases). The CDR3 contains 13 residues. Germline V gene sequence: CDR1 MRHNA, CDR2 SNTAGT. The V gene lost 0 bases and the J gene lost 4 bases, with 6 bases spanning the gap. CDR3 amino acids: CASSDSGGTEAFF. Here the CDR3 DNA reads TGTGCCAGCAGTGACTCGGGGGGCACTGAAGCTTTCTTT.

This clonotype was seen more than once but under ten times. V is TRBV12-3 or TRBV12-4 and J is TRBJ2-1; TRBD1 agrees at 8 bases. There are 16 residues in the CDR3. The V segment lost 5 bases and the J segment 4 bases; nucleotides outside the gene matches: 10. CDR3 nucleotide sequence: TGTGCCAGCAGTGGGGGTTGGGACAGGAAATACAATGAGCAGTTCTTC. Translation: CASSGGWDRKYNEQFF.

The gene calls are TRBV12-3 or TRBV12-4 and TRBJ2-1, with 8 bases matching TRBD2. CDR3 length equals 13 residues. Unmatched junction bases numbered 1, after V lost 3 bases and J lost 6 bases. CDR3 sequence (DNA): TGTGCCAGCAGTTTCACTAGCGGCAATGAGCAGTTCTTC. Encoded protein: CASSFTSGNEQFF.

The V call is TRBV5-1, the J call TRBJ2-1; D assignment may be TRBD1 or TRBD2 (6 bases each). Trimming cost V 0 bases and J 10 bases, with 20 bases left between them. The CDR3 has 16 residues. Germline V gene sequence: CDR1 SGHRS, CDR2 YFSETQ. The CDR3 DNA follows: TGCGCCAGCAGCTTGGGGGGGGCTCACGGTTTAGTGGAGCAGTTCTTC. Residues: CASSLGGAHGLVEQFF.